Following are 18 T cell receptor beta chains from one sample sequenced in a study of blood T cell repertoires in COVID-19 (dated by TCRdb to 2018 to 2020). Library prep was done by the immunoSEQ multiplex PCR assay. TCRdb holds this immuneACCESS table with in-frame rearrangements only. Some clones are missing; in checked studies, unresolved V genes explain under half, and the rest has no known cause. The sample records around 300,000 clones, roughly 90% of which are singletons. The ten biggest clones cover less than 3.5% of the sample. Sequenced: peripheral blood. All receptors come from a woman in her twenties or thirties with COVID-19, enrolled during active disease.

The rearrangement links TRBV7-9 to TRBJ2-3; 7 bases are shared with TRBD1. J lost 1 base, V lost 6 bases, and 7 bases had no gene match. Looked up from germline, CDR1 is SEHNR and CDR2 is FQNEAQ (reference sequence). This CDR3 region has 15 residues. CDR3 nucleotides: TGTGCCAGCAGACCAACCACAGGGGGCACAGATACGCAGTATTTT. It encodes CASRPTTGGTDTQYF.

Worth noting for this clone: Other DNA sequences in this specimen translate into the identical CDR3. The gene calls are TRBV19 and TRBJ1-1, with TRBD1 matching 8 bases. Germline-derived CDR1 and CDR2 are LNHDA and SQIVND (reference sequence). V shed 3 bases, J shed 5 bases, and the junction held 2 bases outside the gene matches. This CDR3 comprises 13 residues. CDR3 coding DNA: TGTGCCAGTAGTATTGACAGGGGAACTGAAGCTTTCTTT. This codes for CASSIDRGTEAFF.

V and J are TRBV27 and TRBJ2-7, with D possibly matching TRBD2 (6 bases). The CDR3 sequence is 15 residues long. Germline CDR1 and CDR2: MNHEY and SMNVEV (reference sequence). Trimming took off 3 bases at V and 2 bases at J, with 14 bases between the two ends. CDR3: CASSFGGTQTYEQYF. The DNA for the CDR3 is TGTGCCAGCAGTTTTGGTGGGACTCAAACCTACGAGCAGTACTTC.

The rearrangement links TRBV28 to TRBJ1-2; tentatively, D is TRBD1 (5 bases). There are 15 residues in the CDR3. Trimming pared 7 bases from V and 0 bases from J, leaving 15 bases between. Germline CDR1 and CDR2: MDHEN and SYDVKM. DNA for the CDR3: TGTGCCAGCATTGCAGTAAGGACAACTAACTATGGCTACACCTTC. This translates into CASIAVRTTNYGYTF.

The V gene is TRBV19, the J gene TRBJ1-4, with 7 bases lining up with TRBD1. The ends lost 4 bases at V and 4 bases at J; junction bases unmatched: 6. The CDR3 covers 15 residues. Germline loops: CDR1 LNHDA, CDR2 SQIVND (reference sequence). In DNA, the CDR3 is TGTGCCAGTAGTAGGCGGACAGGAGGTAATGAAAAACTGTTTTTT. It yields the protein CASSRRTGGNEKLFF.

This clone was seen once. The V gene is TRBV28, the J gene TRBJ1-4; tentatively, D is TRBD1 (5 bases). The CDR3 has 15 residues. Per the germline V gene, CDR1 is MDHEN and CDR2 is SYDVKM. V lost 4 bases and J lost 4, with 13 bases in between. This CDR3 reads CASSSQGRDNEKLFF. Written as DNA, the CDR3 is TGTGCCAGCAGTTCCCAGGGAAGAGATAATGAAAAACTGTTTTTT.

As regards this clone: Other DNA sequences of this sample code for an identical CDR3. The chain employs TRBV7-3 and TRBJ2-3; D perhaps matches TRBD2 (6 bases). Trimming stripped 6 bases from V and 2 bases from J, with 9 bases between. The CDR3 sequence is 13 residues long. The germline V gene encodes CDR1 SGHTA and CDR2 FQGTGA. As DNA, the CDR3 is TGTGCCAGCAGTCGGGACTTCACAGATACGCAGTATTTT. It yields the protein CASSRDFTDTQYF.

This chain links TRBV6-2 or TRBV6-3 with TRBJ1-1; 8 bases are shared with TRBD1. V was pared by 4 bases and J by 5 bases, with 6 bases of the junction left unmatched. The CDR3 has 14 amino acids. Germline lookup yields CDR1 MNHEY and CDR2 SVGEGT. The CDR3 DNA reads as TGTGCCAGCAGTTCAGGACAGGGAAGAACTGAAGCTTTCTTT. Its translation: CASSSGQGRTEAFF.

This chain connects TRBV30 to TRBJ2-7; TRBD2 agrees at 10 bases. From germline, CDR1 is GTSNPN and CDR2 SVGIG (reference sequence). V dropped 1 base and J dropped 2; count of bases not matched to a gene: 11. The CDR3 is 17 amino acids. CDR3 loop: CAWSDPSGRASPYEQYF. The CDR3 bases are TGTGCCTGGAGTGATCCTAGCGGGAGAGCGAGCCCCTACGAGCAGTACTTC.

This clone was seen a single time. The chain has TRBV19 and TRBJ2-1, with 9 bases that match TRBD1. Per the germline V gene, CDR1 is LNHDA and CDR2 is SQIVND (reference sequence). The CDR3 loop spans 16 amino acids. J was trimmed by 4 bases and V by 5 bases; bases with no gene match: 9. The CDR3: CASSVPGTGIYNEQFF. The CDR3 DNA reads as TGTGCCAGTAGTGTGCCCGGGACAGGGATTTACAATGAGCAGTTCTTC.

The chain carries TRBV11-3 and TRBJ2-2; 12 bases fit TRBD2. With 3 bases clipped from V and 0 bases from J, the junction kept 2 bases outside the gene matches. There are 17 residues in the CDR3. Per germline, CDR1 SGHNT and CDR2 YENEEA. The DNA for the CDR3 is TGTGCCAGCAGCTTTTCTAGCGGGAGGGCGAACACCGGGGAGCTGTTTTTT. It encodes CASSFSSGRANTGELFF. Together with reference TRBV11-3 and TRBJ2-2, the CDR3 gives the full variable domain: EAGVVQSPRYKIIEKKQPVAFWCNPISGHNTLYWYLQNLGQGPELLIRYENEEAVDDSQLPKDRFSAERLKGVDSTLKIQPAELGDSAVYLCASSFSSGRANTGELFFGEGSRLTVL.

This chain joins TRBV18 and TRBJ2-5; D is unresolved. Per germline, CDR1 KGHSH and CDR2 LQKENI. This CDR3 region has 13 residues. Trimming left V 0 bases short and J 5 bases short, with 7 bases between. The CDR3 DNA follows: TGTGCCAGCTCACCACCTTCCCGGGAGACCCAGTACTTC. Translating gives CASSPPSRETQYF.

The chain has TRBV5-6 and TRBJ2-1; 12 bases agree with TRBD1. V was clipped by 1 base and J by 8 bases; unmatched bases: 4. CDR3 length: 15 amino acids. Germline CDR1 SGHDT, CDR2 YYEEEE. CDR3 coding DNA: TGTGCCAGCAGCTTGCGGGGGACAGGGGGCTATGAGCAGTTCTTC. It is translated as CASSLRGTGGYEQFF. Full variable domain (missing parts from reference TRBV5-6 and TRBJ2-1): DAGVTQSPTHLIKTRGQQVTLRCSPKSGHDTVSWYQQALGQGPQFIFQYYEEEERQRGNFPDRFSGHQFPNYSSELNVNALLLGDSALYLCASSLRGTGGYEQFFGPGTRLTVL.

Here the CDR3 DNA reads TGTGCCAGCTCACCACGCGATGGGGAGGGGACTGAAGCTTTCTTT. Protein sequence: CASSPRDGEGTEAFF. The rearrangement joins TRBV18 to TRBJ1-1; D might be TRBD1 (5 bases). Per germline, CDR1 KGHSH and CDR2 LQKENI. The CDR3 is 15 residues long. The V gene lost 1 base and the J gene lost 5 bases, with 14 bases spanning the gap.

CDR3 loop: CATSVGHGELFF. In DNA form, the CDR3 reads TGTGCCACCAGTGTGGGGCACGGGGAGCTGTTTTTT. The chain employs TRBV24-1 and TRBJ2-2; D is possibly TRBD1 (5 bases). V dropped 5 bases and J dropped 7 bases, with 7 bases sitting between them. This CDR3 is 12 amino acids long. CDR1 and CDR2 (germline): KGHDR, SFDVKD.

The chain uses TRBV5-1 and TRBJ1-5; 9 nucleotides agree with TRBD1. V trimming: 0 bases; J trimming: 6 bases; junction bases outside the gene matches: 4. The CDR3 has 15 residues. Germline V CDR1 and CDR2: SGHRS, YFSETQ. The CDR3 protein is CASSLDRGQGQPQHF. In DNA form, the CDR3 reads TGCGCCAGCAGCTTGGACAGGGGGCAGGGTCAGCCCCAGCATTTT.

Concerning this clone: This same CDR3 is encoded by further DNA sequences in the sample. The rearrangement uses TRBV10-3 and TRBJ1-2; TRBD1 agrees at 10 bases. Germline assignment: CDR1 ENHRY and CDR2 SYGVKD. Unmatched junction bases numbered 3, after V lost 6 bases and J lost 8 bases. This CDR3 region has 12 residues. CDR3 sequence reads: CAIRGTGEGYTF. The DNA for the CDR3 is TGTGCCATCAGGGGGACAGGGGAAGGCTACACCTTC.

The chain combines TRBV24-1 with TRBJ1-2; 8 bases match TRBD1. The CDR3 is 14 residues long. Germline values: CDR1 KGHDR, CDR2 SFDVKD. J lost 0 bases, V lost 8 bases, and 4 bases had no gene match. The CDR3 nucleotides read TGTGCCACCAACACAGGGGGATCTAACTATGGCTACACCTTC. Residues: CATNTGGSNYGYTF.